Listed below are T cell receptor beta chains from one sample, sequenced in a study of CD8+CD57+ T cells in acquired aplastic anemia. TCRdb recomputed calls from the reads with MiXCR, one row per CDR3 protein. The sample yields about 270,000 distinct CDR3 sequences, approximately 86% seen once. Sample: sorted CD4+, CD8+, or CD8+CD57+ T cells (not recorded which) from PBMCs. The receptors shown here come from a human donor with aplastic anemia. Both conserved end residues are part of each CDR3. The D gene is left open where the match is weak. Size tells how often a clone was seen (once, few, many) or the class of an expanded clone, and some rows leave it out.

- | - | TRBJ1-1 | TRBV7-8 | CASSLAGGSNTHYF | TGTGCCAGCAGCTTAGCGGGTGGTTCCAACACACATTACTTT
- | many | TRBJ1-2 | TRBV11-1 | CASSLSTGDYDGYTF | TGTGCCAGCAGCTTATCGACAGGTGATTATGATGGCTACACCTTC
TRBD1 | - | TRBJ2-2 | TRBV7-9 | CASSPGTGDHTDTGELFF | TGTGCCAGCAGCCCCGGGACAGGGGATCACACAGATACGGGGGAGCTGTTTTTT
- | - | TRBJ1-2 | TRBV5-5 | CASGFEGIYGYTF | TGTGCCAGCGGCTTCGAGGGCATCTATGGCTACACCTTC
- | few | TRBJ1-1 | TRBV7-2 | CASSLISTEAFF | TGTGCCAGCAGCTTAATTTCCACTGAAGCTTTCTTT
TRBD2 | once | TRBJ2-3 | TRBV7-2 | CASGLAGGPKTQYF | TGTGCCAGCGGACTAGCGGGGGGGCCAAAGACCCAGTACTTT
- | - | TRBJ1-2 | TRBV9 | CASSVGDRQRVNSYTF | TGTGCCAGCAGCGTGGGGGACCGACAGCGAGTAAACAGCTACACCTTC
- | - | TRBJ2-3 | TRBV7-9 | CASSLARQVYPHSQYF | TGTGCCAGCAGCTTAGCGAGACAGGTATACCCCCACTCTCAGTATTTT
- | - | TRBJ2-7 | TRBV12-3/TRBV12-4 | CASSPGHPRYEQYF | TGTGCCAGCAGCCCGGGACATCCCCGCTACGAGCAGTACTTC
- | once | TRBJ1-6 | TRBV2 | CASSEGGSVAPLHF | TGTGCCAGCAGTGAAGGGGGCAGCGTGGCACCCCTCCACTTT
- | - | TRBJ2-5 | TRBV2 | CASRDGGTCTEYFGF | TGTGCCAGCAGGGACGGGGGCACTTGTACAGAGTATTTTGGCTTC
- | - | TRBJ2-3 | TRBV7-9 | CASRLVGGETQYF | TGTGCCAGCAGGTTAGTGGGCGGGGAGACGCAGTATTTT
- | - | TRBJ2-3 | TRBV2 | CASRYGGGNTQYF | TGCGCCAGCAGGTACGGGGGTGGCAATACGCAGTATTTT
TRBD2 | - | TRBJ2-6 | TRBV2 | CASSESSGGVFSEQFFLTF | TGTGCCAGCAGCGAATCTAGCGGGGGGGTCTTCAGTGAGCAGTTCTTCCTGACTTTC
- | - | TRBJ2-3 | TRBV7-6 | CASSSAGVPATHHF | TGTGCCAGCAGCTCGGCCGGAGTACCTGCTACCCACCACTTT
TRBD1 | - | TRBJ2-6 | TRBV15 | CATSRVGRGPSGANVLTF | TGTGCCACCAGCAGAGTGGGCAGGGGGCCCTCTGGGGCCAACGTCCTGACTTTC
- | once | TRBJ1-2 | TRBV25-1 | CASSEYKGATYGYTF | TGTGCCAGCAGTGAATACAAGGGCGCAACCTATGGCTACACCTTC
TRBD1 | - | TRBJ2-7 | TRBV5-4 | CASSLGMTGDEQYF | TGTGCCAGCAGCCTAGGAATGACAGGGGACGAGCAGTACTTC
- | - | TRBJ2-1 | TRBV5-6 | CASSLERDSSYNEQFF | TGTGCCAGCAGCTTGGAGAGGGATAGCTCCTACAATGAGCAGTTCTTC
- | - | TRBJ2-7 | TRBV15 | CATSRGRKQDTQYF | TGTGCCACCAGCAGAGGCAGAAAGCAAGACACCCAGTACTTC
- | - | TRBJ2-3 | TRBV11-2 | CASSGGGGSTTDTQYF | TGTGCCAGCAGCGGGGGTGGAGGGTCAACCACAGATACGCAGTATTTT
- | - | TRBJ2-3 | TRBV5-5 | CASKGSLSPDTQYF | TGTGCCAGCAAGGGTAGCTTGAGTCCCGATACGCAGTATTTT
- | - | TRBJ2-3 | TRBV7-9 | CASSSAGGPYFQYF | TGTGCCAGCAGCTCCGCAGGTGGGCCCTATTTTCAGTATTTT
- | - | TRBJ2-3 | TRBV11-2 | CASSVGSDTDTQYF | TGTGCCAGCAGCGTAGGGTCAGATACCGATACGCAGTATTTT
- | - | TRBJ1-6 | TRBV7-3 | CASSHPRSLNSPLHF | TGTGCCAGCAGTCACCCCAGATCACTTAATTCACCCCTCCACTTT
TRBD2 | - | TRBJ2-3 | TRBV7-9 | CASTWAGDPVTQYF | TGTGCCAGCACCTGGGCGGGAGATCCCGTTACGCAGTATTTT
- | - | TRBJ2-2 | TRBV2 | CASVAGGTEALFF | TGTGCCAGCGTGGCCGGGGGCACAGAGGCGCTGTTTTTT
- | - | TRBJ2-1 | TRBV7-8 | CAGSLARGADTEHFF | TGTGCCGGTAGCTTAGCTAGAGGAGCCGATACTGAGCATTTCTTC
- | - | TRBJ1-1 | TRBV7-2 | CASSLAGSYGANVLTGNTEAFF | TGTGCCAGCAGCTTAGCGGGTAGCTACGGGGCCAACGTCCTGACAGGGAACACTGAAGCTTTCTTT
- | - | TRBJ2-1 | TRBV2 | CASSPTGWANEQFF | TGTGCCAGCAGTCCGACGGGGTGGGCCAATGAGCAGTTCTTC
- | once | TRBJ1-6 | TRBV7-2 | CASVPREGKRDPVF | TGTGCCAGCGTACCGAGGGAGGGGAAGAGAGACCCAGTATTT
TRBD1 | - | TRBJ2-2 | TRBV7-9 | CASSASQGGELFF | TGTGCCAGCAGCGCATCACAGGGGGGGGAGCTGTTTTTT
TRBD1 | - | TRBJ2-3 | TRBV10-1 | CASSDRDRGTDTQYF | TGCGCCAGCAGTGACCGGGACAGGGGCACAGATACGCAGTATTTT
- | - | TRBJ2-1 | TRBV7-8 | CASGTAGGSDEQFF | TGTGCCAGCGGGACAGCCGGGGGTAGCGATGAGCAGTTCTTC
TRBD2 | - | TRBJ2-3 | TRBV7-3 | CASSLAGNAVAQYF | TGTGCCAGCTCCTTAGCGGGCAACGCCGTTGCACAGTATTTT
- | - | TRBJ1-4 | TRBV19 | CASSRSPATNEKLFF | TGTGCCAGTAGCCGGAGTCCCGCGACTAATGAAAAACTGTTTTTT
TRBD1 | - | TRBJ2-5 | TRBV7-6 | CASSSSRGHSPHHF | TGTGCCAGCAGCTCGAGCAGGGGGCATTCACCCCACCACTTC
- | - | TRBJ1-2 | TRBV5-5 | CASSLAQGGGYTF | TGCGCCAGCAGCTTGGCCCAGGGAGGTGGCTACACCTTC
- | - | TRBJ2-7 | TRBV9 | CASSELGPLLYEEYF | TGTGCCAGCAGTGAGCTAGGGCCCCTGCTCTACGAGGAGTACTTC
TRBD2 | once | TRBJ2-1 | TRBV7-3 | CASSFDCSGGGDVQFF | TGTGCCAGCAGCTTTGACTGCAGCGGGGGGGGCGATGTGCAGTTCTTC
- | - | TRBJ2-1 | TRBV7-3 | CASSSWTDNEQFF | TGTGCCAGCAGCTCGTGGACTGACAATGAGCAGTTCTTC
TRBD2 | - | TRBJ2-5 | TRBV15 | CSTIGGRVTKNQYF | TGTAGCACCATCGGGGGGAGAGTCACCAAGAACCAGTACTTC
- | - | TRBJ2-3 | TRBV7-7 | CASSLRIASFPIQF | TGTGCCAGCAGCTTAAGGATAGCTTCCTTCCCTATACAATTT
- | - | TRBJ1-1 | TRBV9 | CASSVSSRGNTFAFF | TGTGCCAGCAGCGTAAGTTCCCGCGGCAACACCTTCGCTTTCTTT
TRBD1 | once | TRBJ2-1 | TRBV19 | CASSLTGISSNEQFF | TGTGCCAGTAGTTTGACAGGGATTTCTTCCAATGAGCAGTTCTTC
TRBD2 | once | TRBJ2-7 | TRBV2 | CASSETSVGFYEQYF | TGTGCCAGCAGTGAAACTAGCGTAGGGTTCTACGAGCAGTACTTC